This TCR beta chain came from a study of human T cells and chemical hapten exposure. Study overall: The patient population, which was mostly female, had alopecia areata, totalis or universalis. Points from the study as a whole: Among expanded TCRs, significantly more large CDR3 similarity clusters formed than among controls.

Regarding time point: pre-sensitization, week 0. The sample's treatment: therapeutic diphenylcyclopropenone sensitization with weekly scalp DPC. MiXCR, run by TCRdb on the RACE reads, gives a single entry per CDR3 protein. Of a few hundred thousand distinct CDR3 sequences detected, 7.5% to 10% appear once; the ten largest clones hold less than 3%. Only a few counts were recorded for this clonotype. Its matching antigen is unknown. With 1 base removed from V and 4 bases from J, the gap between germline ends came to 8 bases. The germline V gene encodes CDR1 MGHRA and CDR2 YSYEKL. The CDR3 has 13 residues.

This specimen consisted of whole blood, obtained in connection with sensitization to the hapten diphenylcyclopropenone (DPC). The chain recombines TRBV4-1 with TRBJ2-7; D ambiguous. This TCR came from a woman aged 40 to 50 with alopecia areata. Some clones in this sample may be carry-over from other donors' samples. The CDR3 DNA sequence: TGCGCCAGCAGCCAAGGTTACACTTACGAGCAGTACTTC. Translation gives CASSQGYTYEQYF.